These 5 T cell receptor beta chains share one sample of origin, sequenced in a study of identical twins (dated by TCRdb to 2016 to 2018). Receptor libraries were prepared by 5' RACE. Reads for this sample came from an Illumina HiSeq 2000. Using fastp at Q25 and MiXCR, TCRdb reprocessed the public reads and kept productive beta chains. Each record represents a unique CDR3 protein, reported with the most common genes and DNA among its rows. The sample has some 660,000 distinct CDR3 sequences on record, roughly 8% of them singletons. The ten largest make up more than 0.75% of the sample. This sample also belongs to another study, concerning yellow fever vaccine responses in identical twins.

Sequencing used PBMCs. The receptors come from a woman aged 18-29 years in good health.

This clonotype was detected ten times or more. The chain recombines TRBV6-5 with TRBJ2-5; TRBD2 aligns across 7 bases. CDR3 length: 12 residues. In germline, CDR1 is MNHEY, CDR2 SVGAGI. Trimming at V came to 7 bases and at J to 4 bases, leaving 3 bases not matched to a gene. CDR3 in amino acids: CASTPGGETQYF. In DNA form, the CDR3 reads TGTGCCAGCACCCCGGGGGGAGAGACCCAGTACTTC.

The chain carries TRBV7-9 and TRBJ2-4; D is undetermined. The CDR3 is 14 amino acids. V was pared by 6 bases and J by 4 bases, with 13 bases between. Germline CDR1 reads SEHNR; CDR2 reads FQNEAQ (reference sequence). In DNA, the CDR3 is TGTGCCAGCAGTGGAGAGCCTCTAAAAAACATTCAGTACTTC. It translates to CASSGEPLKNIQYF.

In its sample, this clonotype was seen a few times. The V call is TRBV7-6, the J call TRBJ2-1; 9 bases agree with TRBD1. V shed 1 base and J 2 bases; nucleotides not matched to a gene: 3. Germline values: CDR1 SGHVS, CDR2 FNYEAQ. The CDR3 totals 16 residues. CDR3 sequence: CASSLVGTGTYNEQFF. CDR3 coding DNA: TGTGCCAGCAGCTTAGTTGGGACAGGGACCTACAATGAGCAGTTCTTC. The complete variable domain, with remaining parts taken from reference TRBV7-6 and TRBJ2-1, reads GAGVSQSPRYKVTKRGQDVALRCDPISGHVSLYWYRQALGQGPEFLTYFNYEAQQDKSGLPNDRFSAERPEGSISTLTIQRTEQRDSAMYRCASSLVGTGTYNEQFFGPGTRLTVL.

This clonotype was counted only a few times. The rearrangement links TRBV7-2 to TRBJ2-7, with TRBD2 identical over 8 bases. Looked up from germline, CDR1 is SGHTA and CDR2 is FQGNSA. This CDR3 spans 16 amino acids. Trimming took 5 bases from V and 3 from J; bases not matched to a gene: 12. In DNA, the CDR3 is TGTGCCAGCAGCCTCTACGCTAGCGGGCCCATCTACGAGCAGTACTTC. Translation gives CASSLYASGPIYEQYF.

This sequence joins TRBV6-4 and TRBJ1-5; unclear D gene. The CDR3 runs to 13 residues. Trimming shortened V by 4 bases and J by 4 bases, and 8 bases separated the two germline ends. Germline V gene lookup returns CDR1 MRHNA and CDR2 SNTAGT. Written as DNA, the CDR3 is TGTGCCAGCAGTGTGGCCGAAAATCAGCCCCAGCATTTT. Amino acid sequence: CASSVAENQPQHF.